Below are 31 T cell receptor beta chains sequenced from a single sample in a study of T cells in Graves' hyperthyroidism and ophthalmopathy. TCR beta CDR3 sequences were amplified from RNA transcripts. RT-PCR in the first round (using the HTBI primer set) targeted the TCR CDR3. MiXCR, run by TCRdb on the multiplex PCR reads, gives a single entry per CDR3 protein. The data hold around 350,000 distinct CDR3 sequences, with 25% observed a single time. The sequencing input was blood. These TCRs come from a man aged 50 to 59 with Graves' hyperthyroidism.

The chain carries TRBV28 and TRBJ2-7; 7 bases align to TRBD2. There are 16 residues in the CDR3. The germline gives CDR1 MDHEN, CDR2 SYDVKM. Trimming removed 3 bases from V and 2 bases from J; junction bases left unmatched: 10. CDR3 protein: CASSFQNRGGAYEQYF. The CDR3 nucleotides are TGTGCCAGCAGTTTCCAAAACCGGGGAGGGGCCTACGAGCAGTACTTC.

V is TRBV20-1 and J is TRBJ2-3, with TRBD1 matching 8 bases. The V and J ends lost 5 bases and 2 bases, in that order; junction bases with no gene match: 9. CDR3 length: 15 amino acids. Per germline, CDR1 DFQATT and CDR2 SNEGSKA (reference sequence). The CDR3 nucleotides are TGCAGTGCTGCGGCAGGGGGCGGAAACACAGATACGCAGTATTTT. This codes for CSAAAGGGNTDTQYF.

This clonotype has ten or more counts. The chain combines TRBV7-2 with TRBJ2-2; a possible D gene is TRBD2 (6 bases). The CDR3 runs 13 residues. V lost 6 bases to trimming and J lost 6 bases, with 11 bases between them. Germline V lookup: CDR1 SGHTA, CDR2 FQGNSA. CDR3 protein: CASSRPGAGELFF. CDR3 DNA sequence: TGTGCCAGCAGTAGGCCGGGGGCCGGGGAGCTGTTTTTT.

CDR3 in amino acids: CASSEEAGVWGGELFF. The CDR3 DNA is TGTGCCAGCAGTGAAGAAGCCGGGGTTTGGGGCGGGGAGCTGTTTTTT. This rearrangement joins TRBV2 to TRBJ2-2; perhaps TRBD2 as D (5 bases). Trimming left V 1 base short and J 7 bases short, with 16 bases between. Per the germline V gene, CDR1 is SNHLY and CDR2 is FYNNEI. The CDR3 is 16 amino acids.

This clonotype occurred a few times. This rearrangement joins TRBV3-1 to TRBJ2-7; tentatively, D is TRBD2 (6 bases). From germline, CDR1 is LGHDT and CDR2 YNNKEL (reference sequence). The V gene lost 1 base and the J gene lost 9 bases, with 16 bases spanning the gap. CDR3 length: 14 amino acids. CDR3 nucleotide sequence: TGTGCCAGCAGCCAAGCTGCGGGAAGCGTTGGGCAGTACTTC. It encodes CASSQAAGSVGQYF.

This rearrangement joins TRBV11-2 to TRBJ2-7; 8 bases align to TRBD2. This CDR3 has 14 residues. After removal of 0 bases from V and 5 bases from J, the junction contained 3 bases not matched to a gene. Germline values: CDR1 SGHAT, CDR2 FQNNGV. CDR3 DNA: TGTGCCAGCAGCTTAGATGGCGGGGGGAACGAGCAGTACTTC. Its translation: CASSLDGGGNEQYF. Based on the CDR3 plus reference TRBV11-2 and TRBJ2-7, the full variable domain is EAGVAQSPRYKIIEKRQSVAFWCNPISGHATLYWYQQILGQGPKLLIQFQNNGVVDDSQLPKDRFSAERLKGVDSTLKIQPAKLEDSAVYLCASSLDGGGNEQYFGPGTRLTVT.

This chain connects TRBV24-1 to TRBJ1-2, with unresolved D. Trimming removed 5 bases from V and 1 base from J, with 4 bases in between. Germline CDR1 KGHDR, CDR2 SFDVKD. CDR3 length equals 12 residues. The DNA of the CDR3 is TGTGCCACCAGTGTCGGTAACTATGGCTACACCTTC. The encoded protein is CATSVGNYGYTF.

The DNA for the CDR3 is TGTGCCACCAGTGATTCCCGCACTAGTCTGACCGGGGAGCTGTTTTTT. It is translated as CATSDSRTSLTGELFF. The chain recombines TRBV24-1 with TRBJ2-2; TRBD2 is a possible D gene (5 bases). Germline CDR1 is KGHDR and CDR2 is SFDVKD. The CDR3 is 16 residues long. V lost 2 bases and J 5 bases, leaving 14 bases between the germline ends.

The rearrangement joins TRBV6-2 or TRBV6-3 to TRBJ1-2; the D is unclear. The CDR3 sequence is 12 residues long. Germline V gene sequence: CDR1 MNHEY, CDR2 SVGEGT. V was shortened by 2 bases and J by 3 bases, with 4 bases between the two germline ends. The CDR3 is CASSYADYGYTF. CDR3 DNA: TGTGCCAGCAGTTACGCAGACTATGGCTACACCTTC.

The table lists this clonotype with a few counts. The rearrangement joins TRBV12-5 to TRBJ1-3; maybe TRBD1 (5 bases). CDR3 length: 15 residues. Trimming took off 4 bases at V and 0 bases at J, with 10 bases between the two ends. Looked up from germline, CDR1 is LGHNT and CDR2 is FRNRAP. Here the CDR3 reads CASGSPGGSGNTIYF. CDR3 bases: TGTGCTAGTGGTTCACCTGGGGGCTCTGGAAACACCATATATTTT.

In this sample, this clonotype turned up a few times. The rearrangement links TRBV27 to TRBJ2-2; the match to TRBD2 covers 10 bases. The CDR3 is 16 amino acids. CDR1 and CDR2 (germline): MNHEY, SMNVEV (reference sequence). Losses at the gene ends were 5 bases for V and 6 bases for J; bases not matched to a gene: 9. The CDR3 reads CASSLTSGIGSGELFF. As DNA, the CDR3 is TGTGCCAGCAGTCTCACTAGCGGGATAGGTTCCGGGGAGCTGTTTTTT.

The chain has TRBV6-1 and TRBJ2-7; D remains unclear. The CDR3 is 14 residues long. Germline CDR1 reads MNHNS; CDR2 reads SASEGT. V gave up 8 bases and J gave up 2 bases, with 16 bases separating them. CDR3 sequence: CASGRDHDTYEQYF. CDR3 DNA: TGTGCCAGCGGTAGGGATCATGATACCTACGAGCAGTACTTC.

This clonotype was counted many times. The chain employs TRBV12-3 or TRBV12-4 and TRBJ2-2, with TRBD2 identical over 8 bases. V trimming: 0 bases; J trimming: 7 bases; junction bases outside the gene matches: 7. The CDR3 is made up of 16 amino acids. This chain's CDR3 is CASSLATSGLGGELFF. The CDR3 DNA sequence: TGTGCCAGCAGTTTAGCTACTAGCGGTCTGGGCGGGGAGCTGTTTTTT.

This clonotype was seen only a few times. The gene calls are TRBV7-8 and TRBJ2-1; 7 bases match TRBD2. The J segment lost 7 bases and the V segment lost 4 bases, leaving 13 bases of the junction unmatched. Germline V lookup: CDR1 SGHVS, CDR2 FQNEAQ. CDR3 length equals 16 residues. The CDR3 is CASSSLLSNSGNEQFF. In DNA, the CDR3 is TGTGCCAGCAGCTCGTTATTAAGTAATAGCGGGAATGAGCAGTTCTTC.

Here the CDR3 DNA reads TGTGCCATCAGAGGGGTGAGCACTGAAGCTTTCTTT. It translates to CAIRGVSTEAFF. The V and J genes are TRBV10-3 and TRBJ1-1, with a weak D call TRBD1 (5 bases). Germline CDR1 reads ENHRY; CDR2 reads SYGVKD. The CDR3 consists of 12 residues. V lost 6 bases to trimming and J lost 4 bases, with 9 bases between them.

This chain links TRBV6-5 with TRBJ1-1, with TRBD1 matching 8 bases. The CDR3 consists of 15 residues. Unmatched junction bases numbered 6, after V lost 5 bases and J lost 1 base. Per the germline V gene, CDR1 is MNHEY and CDR2 is SVGAGI. The CDR3 sequence is CASSASGTGNTEAFF. As DNA, the CDR3 is TGTGCCAGCAGTGCGTCCGGGACAGGGAACACTGAAGCTTTCTTT.

This clonotype was seen at least ten times. This chain uses TRBV5-5 with TRBJ2-1; D not resolved. Germline CDR1 and CDR2: SGHKS and YYEKEE (reference sequence). V was trimmed by 1 base and J by 8 bases, leaving 10 bases between them. The length of the CDR3 is 13 residues. The CDR3 is CASSLRRVDEQFF. The DNA of the CDR3 is TGTGCCAGCAGCTTGCGACGGGTCGATGAGCAGTTCTTC.

The chain has TRBV15 and TRBJ2-7; D possibly corresponds to TRBD2 (5 bases). Germline assignment: CDR1 LNHNV and CDR2 YYDKDF (reference sequence). V was shortened by 0 bases and J by 0 bases, with 9 bases between the two germline ends. The length of the CDR3 is 15 residues. The CDR3 DNA reads TGTGCCACCAGCAGAGATGCGGGTTCCTCCTACGAGCAGTACTTC. It specifies CATSRDAGSSYEQYF.

This clonotype has a handful of counts. The chain links TRBV6-1 to TRBJ2-7; D gene uncertain. This CDR3 contains 10 residues. The V gene's germline CDR1 is MNHNS and CDR2 SASEGT. Trimming removed 8 bases at V and 3 bases at J, with 5 bases between. CDR3 nucleotides: TGTGCCAGCGAAGGCTACGAGCAGTACTTC. This encodes CASEGYEQYF.

A few counts support this clonotype. V usage is TRBV6-2 or TRBV6-3 and J usage is TRBJ2-1; tentatively, D is TRBD1 or TRBD2 (5 bases each). The CDR3 contains 13 residues. The V gene lost 2 bases and the J gene lost 7 bases, with 9 bases spanning the gap. Germline V CDR1 and CDR2: MNHEY, SVGEGT. The CDR3 DNA follows: TGTGCCAGCAGTTACAGGGACGGTAATGAGCAGTTCTTC. This translates into CASSYRDGNEQFF.

The rearrangement uses TRBV20-1 and TRBJ1-1; no clear D. This CDR3 contains 11 residues. Germline V gene lookup returns CDR1 DFQATT and CDR2 SNEGSKA (reference sequence). Trimming shortened V by 0 bases and J by 6 bases, and 5 bases separated the two germline ends. The CDR3 nucleotides read TGCAGTGCTAGAGATAGCGCTGAAGCTTTCTTT. This translates into CSARDSAEAFF.

This rearrangement joins TRBV19 to TRBJ2-3; D remains ambiguous. Trimming removed 0 bases from V and 0 bases from J, with 7 bases in between. CDR1 is LNHDA and CDR2 is SQIVND in the germline V gene (reference sequence). The CDR3 is 15 residues long. CDR3 sequence reads: CASSIEGSSTDTQYF. The DNA for the CDR3 is TGTGCCAGTAGTATAGAAGGGTCAAGCACAGATACGCAGTATTTT.

V is TRBV5-1 and J is TRBJ2-1; 7 nucleotides align to TRBD2. V was pared by 2 bases and J by 10 bases, with 6 bases of the junction left unmatched. Per the germline V gene, CDR1 is SGHRS and CDR2 is YFSETQ. This CDR3 contains 13 residues. CDR3 loop: CASSFPGGGEQFF. For the CDR3, the DNA is TGCGCCAGCAGCTTCCCGGGGGGAGGGGAGCAGTTCTTC.

This clonotype was counted only a few times. This chain links TRBV12-3 or TRBV12-4 with TRBJ1-2; D is uncertain. CDR3 size: 14 residues. V lost 1 base to trimming and J lost 6 bases, with 12 bases between them. CDR3 nucleotide sequence: TGTGCCAGCAGTTTAGTGTCGGGTTTAGATGGCTACACCTTC. Amino acids: CASSLVSGLDGYTF.

The V and J genes are TRBV6-1 and TRBJ2-1, with TRBD2 matching over 7 bases. Per the germline V gene, CDR1 is MNHNS and CDR2 is SASEGT. V lost 5 bases and J lost 12; bases outside the gene matches: 19. The CDR3 is made up of 16 amino acids. The chain's CDR3 is CASSPDGLELLSRQFF. DNA for the CDR3: TGTGCCAGCAGTCCGGACGGACTAGAGCTACTCAGCCGGCAGTTCTTC.

This clonotype was counted once. The chain carries TRBV7-2 and TRBJ2-1; 7 positions match TRBD2. The J segment lost 0 bases and the V segment lost 0 bases, leaving 5 bases of the junction unmatched. Germline CDR1 SGHTA, CDR2 FQGNSA. The CDR3 runs 17 residues. The CDR3 is CASSLAAGASSYNEQFF. Written as DNA, the CDR3 is TGTGCCAGCAGCTTAGCGGCGGGAGCTAGCTCCTACAATGAGCAGTTCTTC.

This rearrangement joins TRBV7-3 to TRBJ2-3, with TRBD2 matching over 7 bases. Germline CDR1 is SGHTA and CDR2 is FQGTGA. This CDR3 spans 19 amino acids. Germline trimming cut 5 bases from V and 1 base from J; bases unmatched to any gene: 18. The CDR3 region is CASSAHHGGGPGGTDTQYF. For the CDR3, the DNA is TGTGCCAGCAGCGCCCACCATGGGGGAGGGCCTGGTGGCACAGATACGCAGTATTTT.

The J gene is TRBJ1-3, the V gene TRBV30; D gene ambiguous. The CDR3 extends over 15 amino acids. Germline loops: CDR1 GTSNPN, CDR2 SVGIG (reference sequence). The V end was cut by 2 bases, the J end by 1 base, with 12 bases between. CDR3 DNA sequence: TGTGCCTGGAGTATAGGGAGCTTGTCTGGAAACACCATATATTTT. This codes for CAWSIGSLSGNTIYF.

This clonotype was seen a few times. This chain uses TRBV20-1 with TRBJ2-7, with no clear D. V was cut by 0 bases and J by 6 bases, with 6 bases left in between. Germline lookup yields CDR1 DFQATT and CDR2 SNEGSKA (reference sequence). The CDR3 contains 11 residues. The CDR3 DNA reads TGCAGTGCTAGAGATGACTCCGAGCAGTACTTC. Translated, it gives CSARDDSEQYF.

The CDR3 spells CSARGGRNTQYF. Written as DNA, the CDR3 is TGCAGTGCTAGAGGAGGGAGGAATACGCAGTATTTT. The chain joins TRBV20-1 to TRBJ2-3; D possibly corresponds to TRBD2 (6 bases). Between the trimmed V and J ends, which lost 1 base and 7 bases, there was a span of 9 bases. The CDR3 has 12 amino acids. Germline CDR1 DFQATT, CDR2 SNEGSKA (reference sequence).

Here the CDR3 DNA reads TGTGCCAGCTCTTTTGGCAGGGGACCCGGGGAGCTGTTTTTT. It encodes CASSFGRGPGELFF. The rearrangement links TRBV11-1 to TRBJ2-2, with a tentative D call TRBD1 (6 bases). The CDR3 is 14 amino acids. CDR1 is SGHAT, CDR2 FQDESV, per germline (reference sequence). Trimming took off 8 bases at V and 6 bases at J, with 16 bases between the two ends.